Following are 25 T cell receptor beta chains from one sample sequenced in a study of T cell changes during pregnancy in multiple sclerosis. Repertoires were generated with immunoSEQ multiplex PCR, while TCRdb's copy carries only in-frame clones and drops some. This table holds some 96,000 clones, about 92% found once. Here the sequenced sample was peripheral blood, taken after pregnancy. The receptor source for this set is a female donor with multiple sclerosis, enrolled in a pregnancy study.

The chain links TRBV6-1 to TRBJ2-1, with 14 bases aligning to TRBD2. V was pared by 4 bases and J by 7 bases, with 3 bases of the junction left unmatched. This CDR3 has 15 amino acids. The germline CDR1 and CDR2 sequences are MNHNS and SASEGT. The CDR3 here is CASSGLAGGGNEQFF. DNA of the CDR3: TGTGCCAGCAGTGGACTAGCGGGAGGGGGGAATGAGCAGTTCTTC.

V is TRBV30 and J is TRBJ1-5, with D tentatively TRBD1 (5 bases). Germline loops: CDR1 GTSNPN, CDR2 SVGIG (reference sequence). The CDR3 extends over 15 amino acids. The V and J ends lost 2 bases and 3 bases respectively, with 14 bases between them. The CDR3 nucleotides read TGTGCCTGGAGTCCAAGGGTCAGGGACAATCAGCCCCAGCATTTT. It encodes CAWSPRVRDNQPQHF.

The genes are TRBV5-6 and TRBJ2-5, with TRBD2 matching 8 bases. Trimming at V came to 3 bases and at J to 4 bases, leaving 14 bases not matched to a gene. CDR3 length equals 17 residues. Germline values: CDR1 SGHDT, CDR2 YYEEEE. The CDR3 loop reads CASSWPMAGTRGETQYF. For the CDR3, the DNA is TGTGCCAGCAGCTGGCCGATGGCCGGGACTAGGGGAGAGACCCAGTACTTC.

The CDR3 DNA is TGTGCCAGCAGCACGGGACAGGTCGGCGAGCAGTACTTC. As protein: CASSTGQVGEQYF. The V and J genes are TRBV7-6 and TRBJ2-7; the match to TRBD1 covers 8 bases. Germline V lookup: CDR1 SGHVS, CDR2 FNYEAQ. CDR3 length: 13 amino acids. With V trimmed by 5 bases and J by 6 bases, 6 bases remained unmatched.

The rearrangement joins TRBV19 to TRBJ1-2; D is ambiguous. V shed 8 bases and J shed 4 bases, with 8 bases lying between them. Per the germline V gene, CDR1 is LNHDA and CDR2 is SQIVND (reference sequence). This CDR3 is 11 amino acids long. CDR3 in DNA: TGTGCCAGTTCTCCGAGCTATGGCTACACCTTC. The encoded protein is CASSPSYGYTF.

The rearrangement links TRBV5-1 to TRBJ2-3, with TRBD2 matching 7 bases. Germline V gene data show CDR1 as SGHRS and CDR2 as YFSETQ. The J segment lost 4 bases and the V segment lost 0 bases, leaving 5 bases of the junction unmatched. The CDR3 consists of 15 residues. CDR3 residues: CASSLGGSGADTQYF. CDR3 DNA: TGCGCCAGCAGCTTGGGCGGGAGCGGGGCAGATACGCAGTATTTT. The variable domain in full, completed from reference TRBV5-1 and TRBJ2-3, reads KAGVTQTPRYLIKTRGQQVTLSCSPISGHRSVSWYQQTPGQGLQFLFEYFSETQRNKGNFPGRFSGRQFSNSRSEMNVSTLELGDSALYLCASSLGGSGADTQYFGPGTRLTVL.

The CDR3 here is CASRRQSTSNQPQHF. DNA of the CDR3: TGTGCCAGCAGAAGACAGTCCACCAGCAATCAGCCCCAGCATTTT. The J gene is TRBJ1-5, the V gene TRBV2, with D possibly matching TRBD1 (5 bases). This CDR3 comprises 15 residues. Germline CDR1 SNHLY, CDR2 FYNNEI. The ends were cut back, 6 bases at V and 1 base at J, with 13 bases in the middle.

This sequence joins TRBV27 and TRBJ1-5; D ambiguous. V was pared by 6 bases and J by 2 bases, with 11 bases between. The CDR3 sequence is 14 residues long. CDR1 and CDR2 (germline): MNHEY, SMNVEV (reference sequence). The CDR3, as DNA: TGTGCCAGCAGAGCCCCAGAGGGCAATCAGCCCCAGCATTTT. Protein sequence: CASRAPEGNQPQHF.

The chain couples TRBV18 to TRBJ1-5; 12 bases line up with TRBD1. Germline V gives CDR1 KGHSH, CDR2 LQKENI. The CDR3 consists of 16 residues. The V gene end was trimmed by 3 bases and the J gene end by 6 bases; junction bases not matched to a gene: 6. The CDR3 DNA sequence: TGTGCCAGCTCACCTACCGGGACAGGGGGCACTCAGCCCCAGCATTTT. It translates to CASSPTGTGGTQPQHF.

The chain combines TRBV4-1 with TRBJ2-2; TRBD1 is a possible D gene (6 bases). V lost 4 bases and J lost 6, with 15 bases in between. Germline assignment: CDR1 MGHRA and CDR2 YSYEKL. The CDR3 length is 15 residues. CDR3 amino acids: CASSRTALDPGELFF. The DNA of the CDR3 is TGCGCCAGCAGCCGGACAGCCCTTGATCCCGGGGAGCTGTTTTTT.

The CDR3 sequence: CASSLSGGSTGELFF. The CDR3 region has the DNA TGCGCCAGCAGCCTTAGCGGGGGTAGCACCGGGGAGCTGTTTTTT. V gene TRBV4-1 combines with J gene TRBJ2-2; TRBD2 aligns across 9 bases. The V and J ends lost 4 bases and 4 bases, in that order; junction bases with no gene match: 4. This CDR3 is 15 amino acids long. Germline CDR1 reads MGHRA; CDR2 reads YSYEKL.

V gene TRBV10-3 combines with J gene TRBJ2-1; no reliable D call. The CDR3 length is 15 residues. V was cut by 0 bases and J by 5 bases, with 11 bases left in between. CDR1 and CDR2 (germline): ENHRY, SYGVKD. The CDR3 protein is CAISESIGGDNEQFF. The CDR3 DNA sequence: TGTGCCATCAGTGAGTCGATCGGCGGAGACAATGAGCAGTTCTTC.

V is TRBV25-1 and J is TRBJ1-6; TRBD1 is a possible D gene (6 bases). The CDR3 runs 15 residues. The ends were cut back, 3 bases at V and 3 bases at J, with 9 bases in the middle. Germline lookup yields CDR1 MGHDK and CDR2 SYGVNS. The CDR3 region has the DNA TGTGCCAGCAGTGACCGGGACAACTATAATTCACCCCTCCACTTT. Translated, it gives CASSDRDNYNSPLHF.

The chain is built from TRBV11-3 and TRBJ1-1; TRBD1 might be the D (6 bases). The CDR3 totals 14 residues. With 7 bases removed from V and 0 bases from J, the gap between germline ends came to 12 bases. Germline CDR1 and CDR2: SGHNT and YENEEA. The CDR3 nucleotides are TGTGCCAGCAAGTCAGGGGTTGTGAACACTGAAGCTTTCTTT. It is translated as CASKSGVVNTEAFF.

CDR3 DNA: TGTGCCAGCAGCGCCCAGGGGCGGATCGTCACTGAAGCTTTCTTT. It is translated as CASSAQGRIVTEAFF. V usage is TRBV11-2 and J usage is TRBJ1-1, with D possibly being TRBD1 (6 bases). The CDR3 has 15 residues. Germline lookup yields CDR1 SGHAT and CDR2 FQNNGV. V lost 5 bases and J 4 bases, leaving 17 bases between the germline ends.

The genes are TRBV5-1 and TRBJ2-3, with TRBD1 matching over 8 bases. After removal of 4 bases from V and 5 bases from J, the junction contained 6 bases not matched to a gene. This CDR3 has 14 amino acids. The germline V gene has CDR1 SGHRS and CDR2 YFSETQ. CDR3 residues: CASSRTGWEDTQYF. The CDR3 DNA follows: TGCGCCAGCAGCCGGACAGGGTGGGAAGATACGCAGTATTTT. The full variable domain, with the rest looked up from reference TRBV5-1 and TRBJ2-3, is KAGVTQTPRYLIKTRGQQVTLSCSPISGHRSVSWYQQTPGQGLQFLFEYFSETQRNKGNFPGRFSGRQFSNSRSEMNVSTLELGDSALYLCASSRTGWEDTQYFGPGTRLTVL.

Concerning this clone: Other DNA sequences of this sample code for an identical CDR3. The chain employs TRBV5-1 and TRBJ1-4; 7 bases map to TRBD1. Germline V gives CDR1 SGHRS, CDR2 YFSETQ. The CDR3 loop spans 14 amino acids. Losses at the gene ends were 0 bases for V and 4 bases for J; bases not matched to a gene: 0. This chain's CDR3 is CASSLGQGNEKLFF. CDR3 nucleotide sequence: TGCGCCAGCAGCTTGGGACAGGGTAATGAAAAACTGTTTTTT.

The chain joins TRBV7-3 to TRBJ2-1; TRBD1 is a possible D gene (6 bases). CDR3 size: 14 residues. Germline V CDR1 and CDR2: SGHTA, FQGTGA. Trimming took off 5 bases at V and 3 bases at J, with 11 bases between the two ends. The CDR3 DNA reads TGTGCCAGCAGCCCAAACAGGGACTACAATGAGCAGTTCTTC. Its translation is CASSPNRDYNEQFF.

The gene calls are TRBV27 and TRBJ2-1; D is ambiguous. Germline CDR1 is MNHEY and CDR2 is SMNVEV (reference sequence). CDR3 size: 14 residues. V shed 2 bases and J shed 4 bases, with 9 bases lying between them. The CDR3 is CASSLTGSYNEQFF. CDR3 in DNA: TGTGCCAGCAGTTTAACGGGTTCTTACAATGAGCAGTTCTTC.

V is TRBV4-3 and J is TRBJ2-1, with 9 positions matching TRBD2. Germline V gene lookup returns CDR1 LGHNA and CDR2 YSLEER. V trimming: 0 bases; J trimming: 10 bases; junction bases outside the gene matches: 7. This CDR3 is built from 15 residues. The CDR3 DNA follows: TGCGCCAGCAGCCAAGACCCGGGACTAGCCTCCGAGCAGTTCTTC. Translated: CASSQDPGLASEQFF.

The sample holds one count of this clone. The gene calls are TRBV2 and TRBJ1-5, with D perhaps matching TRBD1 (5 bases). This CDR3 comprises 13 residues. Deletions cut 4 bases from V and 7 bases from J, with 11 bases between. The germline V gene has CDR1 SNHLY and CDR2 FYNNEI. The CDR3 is CASSVWQGQPQHF. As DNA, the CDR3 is TGTGCCAGCAGTGTTTGGCAGGGCCAGCCCCAGCATTTT.

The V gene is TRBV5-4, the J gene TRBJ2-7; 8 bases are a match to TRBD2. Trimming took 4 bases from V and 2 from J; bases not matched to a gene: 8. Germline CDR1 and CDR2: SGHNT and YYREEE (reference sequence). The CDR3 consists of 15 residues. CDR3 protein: CASSPDFGGAYEQYF. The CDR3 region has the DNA TGTGCCAGCAGCCCCGACTTCGGGGGGGCCTACGAGCAGTACTTC.

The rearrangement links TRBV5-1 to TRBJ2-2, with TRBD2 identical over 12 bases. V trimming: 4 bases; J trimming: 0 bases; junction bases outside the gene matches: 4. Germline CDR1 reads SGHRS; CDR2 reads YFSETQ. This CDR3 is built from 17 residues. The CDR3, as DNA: TGCGCCAGCAGCAAGGGACTAGCGGGCGCGAACACCGGGGAGCTGTTTTTT. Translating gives CASSKGLAGANTGELFF. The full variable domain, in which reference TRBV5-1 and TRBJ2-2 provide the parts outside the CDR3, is KAGVTQTPRYLIKTRGQQVTLSCSPISGHRSVSWYQQTPGQGLQFLFEYFSETQRNKGNFPGRFSGRQFSNSRSEMNVSTLELGDSALYLCASSKGLAGANTGELFFGEGSRLTVL.

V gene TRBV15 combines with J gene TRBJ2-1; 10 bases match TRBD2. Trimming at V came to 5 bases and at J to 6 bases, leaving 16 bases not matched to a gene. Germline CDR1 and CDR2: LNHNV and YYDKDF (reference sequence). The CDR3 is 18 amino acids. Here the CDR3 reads CATSGVVQSGRAINEQFF. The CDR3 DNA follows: TGTGCCACCAGCGGGGTAGTACAAAGCGGGAGGGCCATCAATGAGCAGTTCTTC. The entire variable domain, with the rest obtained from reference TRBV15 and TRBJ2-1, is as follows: DAMVIQNPRYQVTQFGKPVTLSCSQTLNHNVMYWYQQKSSQAPKLLFHYYDKDFNNEADTPDNFQSRRPNTSFCFLDIRSPGLGDTAMYLCATSGVVQSGRAINEQFFGPGTRLTVL.

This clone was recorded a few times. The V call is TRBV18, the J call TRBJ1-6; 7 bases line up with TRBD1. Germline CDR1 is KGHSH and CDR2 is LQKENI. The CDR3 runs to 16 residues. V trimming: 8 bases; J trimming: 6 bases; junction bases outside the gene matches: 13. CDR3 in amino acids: CASVGDRLYPNSPLHF. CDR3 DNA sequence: TGTGCCAGCGTAGGGGACAGACTTTACCCTAATTCACCCCTCCACTTT.